This section outlines one TCR beta chain sequence together with its context. Its antigen remains unidentified. Expansion of antigen-specific CD4+ T cells with viral peptide pools was carried out by the ViraFEST assay before sequencing. Scientists isolated CD4+ T cells after a roughly ten-day culture period ended. Two doses of either BNT162b2 or mRNA-1273 were given to each participant. Negative nucleocapsid antibody tests before and after vaccination confirmed no previous SARS-CoV-2 infection. Every well got over 1.5 million PBMC, which were grown with about 10 IU/ml IL-2 and around 10 ug/ml peptides. In the cultures, half the medium was exchanged for IL-2 medium on days 3 and 7. The sample originates from a study of vaccination effects on CD4 cells after COVID-19. With 5 bases removed from V and 2 bases from J, the gap between germline ends came to 9 bases. CDR1 is SGHTA and CDR2 is FQGNSA in the germline V gene. CDR3 length equals 13 residues.

TCRdb's table, derived via immunoSEQ multiplex PCR, lists solely in-frame clones and lacks some. The table lists roughly 27,000 clones, about four fifths of them singletons. This specimen was CD4+ T cells from PBMCs cultured with HCoV-NL63 spike peptides, taken after COVID-19 vaccination. The origin of this receptor is a human donor who received a COVID-19 vaccine. Some clones in this sample may be carry-over from other donors' samples. This chain joins TRBV7-2 and TRBJ1-1; no reliable D call. CDR3 amino acids: CASSLQSNTEAFF. CDR3 sequence (DNA): TGTGCCAGCAGCCTCCAATCAAACACTGAAGCTTTCTTT.